The 22 T cell receptor beta chains presented below share a single source sample, sequenced in a study of blood T cell repertoires in COVID-19. The table came from immunoSEQ multiplex PCR; TCRdb's copy has only in-frame clones and leaves some out. Among about 120,000 clones listed, 65% to 80% were seen once. The sample taken for sequencing was peripheral blood. All receptors derive from a man aged 70 or older with acute or convalescent COVID-19.

The chain carries TRBV28 and TRBJ1-5, with a possible D match to TRBD1 (6 bases). V lost 1 base and J 7 bases, leaving 14 bases between the germline ends. The CDR3 is 15 residues long. CDR1 MDHEN and CDR2 SYDVKM come from the germline V gene. CDR3 coding DNA: TGTGCCAGCAGTTTATCGTCGCAGGGGAGACAGCCCCAGCATTTT. It is translated as CASSLSSQGRQPQHF.

This clone was seen only once. V usage is TRBV5-4 and J usage is TRBJ2-4; possibly TRBD1 for D (6 bases). Germline V gives CDR1 SGHNT, CDR2 YYREEE (reference sequence). CDR3 length equals 13 residues. V was trimmed by 3 bases and J by 5 bases, leaving 9 bases between them. The CDR3 nucleotides are TGTGCCAGCAGCTCCGGGACACAAAACATTCAGTACTTC. Translating gives CASSSGTQNIQYF.

J is TRBJ2-7 and V is TRBV28, with D possibly matching TRBD2 (6 bases). This CDR3 spans 14 amino acids. Germline CDR1 MDHEN, CDR2 SYDVKM. The germline V and J ends were trimmed by 3 bases and 2 bases, with 11 bases remaining between them. The CDR3: CASSLGGDPYEQYF. The CDR3 DNA reads as TGTGCCAGCAGTTTGGGGGGAGATCCCTACGAGCAGTACTTC.

The genes are TRBV28 and TRBJ2-5; D is unresolved. Germline V lookup: CDR1 MDHEN, CDR2 SYDVKM. The CDR3 runs 15 residues. The V and J ends lost 4 bases and 3 bases respectively, with 15 bases between them. CDR3 coding DNA: TGTGCCAGCAGTTCCCTGACCCAGCAGGAAGAGACCCAGTACTTC. It yields the protein CASSSLTQQEETQYF.

V usage is TRBV5-1 and J usage is TRBJ2-3, with a possible D match to TRBD1 (6 bases). CDR3 size: 14 residues. Trimming pared 4 bases from V and 3 bases from J, leaving 12 bases between. Looked up from germline, CDR1 is SGHRS and CDR2 is YFSETQ. The CDR3 coding sequence is TGCGCCAGCAGCCAGACAGGACAAACAGATACGCAGTATTTT. Residues: CASSQTGQTDTQYF.

The V call is TRBV7-8, the J call TRBJ1-2; D unresolved. With 2 bases removed from V and 1 base from J, the gap between germline ends came to 8 bases. CDR3 length: 14 residues. Germline V lookup: CDR1 SGHVS, CDR2 FQNEAQ. CDR3 region: CASSLTENNYGYTF. CDR3 DNA: TGTGCCAGCAGCTTAACAGAAAATAACTATGGCTACACCTTC. The variable domain in full, completed from reference TRBV7-8 and TRBJ1-2, reads GAGVSQSPRYKVAKRGQDVALRCDPISGHVSLFWYQQALGQGPEFLTYFQNEAQLDKSGLPSDRFFAERPEGSVSTLKIQRTQQEDSAVYLCASSLTENNYGYTFGSGTRLTVV.

The J gene is TRBJ2-3, the V gene TRBV5-6; TRBD1 aligns across 8 bases. V lost 1 base to trimming and J lost 2 bases; unmatched junction nucleotides: 9. This CDR3 spans 17 amino acids. The germline gives CDR1 SGHDT, CDR2 YYEEEE. The CDR3 DNA sequence: TGTGCCAGCAGCTTGCACCAAGGACAGGGCACCACAGATACGCAGTATTTT. This encodes CASSLHQGQGTTDTQYF.

The rearrangement uses TRBV6-2 or TRBV6-3 and TRBJ2-3, with TRBD2 matching over 9 bases. V trimming: 4 bases; J trimming: 0 bases; junction bases outside the gene matches: 5. This CDR3 comprises 16 residues. CDR1 is MNHEY and CDR2 is SVGEGT in the germline V gene. Here the CDR3 DNA reads TGTGCCAGCAGTTCCCTAGCGGGGCCTAGCACAGATACGCAGTATTTT. It encodes CASSSLAGPSTDTQYF.

This rearrangement joins TRBV29-1 to TRBJ1-2, with D possibly matching TRBD1 (5 bases). Trimming left V 3 bases short and J 1 base short, with 12 bases between. The CDR3 has 14 amino acids. Looked up from germline, CDR1 is SQVTM and CDR2 is ANQGSEA. In DNA form, the CDR3 reads TGCAGCGTTGATATCACAGGCGTTAACTATGGCTACACCTTC. Translating it yields CSVDITGVNYGYTF.

The gene calls are TRBV11-3 and TRBJ2-3; unclear D gene. V lost 5 bases and J lost 1, with 4 bases in between. In germline, CDR1 is SGHNT, CDR2 YENEEA. This CDR3 has 12 amino acids. CDR3 protein: CASSRGTDTQYF. CDR3 nucleotide sequence: TGTGCCAGCAGCCGAGGCACAGATACGCAGTATTTT.

The chain employs TRBV4-1 and TRBJ1-3; a possible D gene is TRBD1 (6 bases). From germline, CDR1 is MGHRA and CDR2 YSYEKL. The CDR3 is 18 amino acids. Trimming took off 0 bases at V and 1 base at J, with 16 bases between the two ends. CDR3 in DNA: TGCGCCAGCAGCCAAGATCGGGGCAGGGGTGGGTCTGGAAACACCATATATTTT. It encodes CASSQDRGRGGSGNTIYF.

Comment on this clone: This CDR3 is also generated by other DNA sequences in the sample. This sequence joins TRBV9 and TRBJ1-2; D not certain. The germline V gene has CDR1 SGDLS and CDR2 YYNGEE. Trimming left V 0 bases short and J 2 bases short, with 11 bases between. CDR3 size: 15 residues. DNA of the CDR3: TGTGCCAGCAGCGTAGGGTCAGGCTCGAACTATGGCTACACCTTC. Residues: CASSVGSGSNYGYTF.

This rearrangement joins TRBV21-1 to TRBJ2-3; the table's D gene call, TRBD1, was not cross checked with the DNA. TRBV21-1 constitutes a pseudogene. The CDR3 runs to 16 residues. The CDR3 DNA reads as TGTGCCAGCAGAGAAGACAGGGGCCTAGGCGCAGATACGCAGTATTTT. It yields the protein CASREDRGLGADTQYF.

The CDR3 protein is CASSQGLVEAFF. The CDR3 DNA reads as TGTGCCAGTTCTCAGGGGTTGGTTGAAGCTTTCTTT. This chain joins TRBV19 and TRBJ1-1; tentatively, D is TRBD1 (6 bases). Germline V CDR1 and CDR2: LNHDA, SQIVND (reference sequence). The germline V and J ends were trimmed by 8 bases and 7 bases, with 14 bases remaining between them. The length of the CDR3 is 12 residues.

This clone was detected a few times. The chain is built from TRBV9 and TRBJ1-4; possibly TRBD1 for D (6 bases). Germline V CDR1 and CDR2: SGDLS, YYNGEE. There are 14 residues in the CDR3. V was pared by 3 bases and J by 5 bases, with 11 bases between. The CDR3 loop reads CASSETGPNEKLFF. The CDR3, as DNA: TGTGCCAGCAGCGAGACAGGCCCAAATGAAAAACTGTTTTTT.

The chain links TRBV5-4 to TRBJ2-1; D is unclear. There are 14 residues in the CDR3. CDR1 and CDR2 from the germline V gene are SGHNT and YYREEE (reference sequence). Trimming removed 2 bases from V and 2 bases from J, with 8 bases in between. CDR3 nucleotides: TGTGCCAGCAGCTTAAACTCGCCCTACAATGAGCAGTTCTTC. Amino acid sequence: CASSLNSPYNEQFF.

The rearrangement uses TRBV5-1 and TRBJ1-3; D unresolved. Germline V gene sequence: CDR1 SGHRS, CDR2 YFSETQ. This CDR3 has 15 amino acids. V was shortened by 4 bases and J by 0 bases, with 11 bases between the two germline ends. DNA of the CDR3: TGCGCCAGCAGCCCTCCGGGAGCCTCTGGAAACACCATATATTTT. Translation gives CASSPPGASGNTIYF. Based on the CDR3 plus reference TRBV5-1 and TRBJ1-3, the full variable domain is KAGVTQTPRYLIKTRGQQVTLSCSPISGHRSVSWYQQTPGQGLQFLFEYFSETQRNKGNFPGRFSGRQFSNSRSEMNVSTLELGDSALYLCASSPPGASGNTIYFGEGSWLTVV.

This chain uses TRBV19 with TRBJ1-2, with a tentative D call TRBD1 (5 bases). The CDR3 spans 13 residues. V was trimmed by 1 base and J by 4 bases, leaving 7 bases between them. Germline CDR1 is LNHDA and CDR2 is SQIVND (reference sequence). DNA for the CDR3: TGTGCCAGTAGTATAGGACAGTTCTATGGCTACACCTTC. Translating gives CASSIGQFYGYTF.

With regard to this clone: The sample has other DNA sequences that encode this CDR3 too. For the CDR3, the DNA is TGTGCCAGCAGCTTACAAGGGGATCAGCCCCAGCATTTT. It specifies CASSLQGDQPQHF. This rearrangement joins TRBV7-2 to TRBJ1-5; tentatively, D is TRBD1 (5 bases). Between the trimmed V and J ends, which lost 2 bases and 5 bases, there was a span of 7 bases. This CDR3 spans 13 amino acids. The germline V gene encodes CDR1 SGHTA and CDR2 FQGNSA. Full variable domain (outside the CDR3, taken from reference TRBV7-2 and TRBJ1-5): GAGVSQSPSNKVTEKGKDVELRCDPISGHTALYWYRQSLGQGLEFLIYFQGNSAPDKSGLPSDRFSAERTGGSVSTLTIQRTQQEDSAVYLCASSLQGDQPQHFGDGTRLSIL.

The chain recombines TRBV9 with TRBJ2-3, with D possibly being TRBD2 (6 bases). Germline values: CDR1 SGDLS, CDR2 YYNGEE. Trimming stripped 1 base from V and 0 bases from J, with 15 bases between. The CDR3 loop spans 17 amino acids. The CDR3 loop reads CASSVSSSVSSTDTQYF. Written as DNA, the CDR3 is TGTGCCAGCAGCGTAAGTTCTAGCGTATCTAGCACAGATACGCAGTATTTT.

The chain carries TRBV2 and TRBJ1-1; no reliable D call. CDR3 length: 13 residues. Germline CDR1 and CDR2: SNHLY and FYNNEI. V shed 2 bases and J shed 2 bases, with 6 bases lying between them. This CDR3 is CASSEQKNTEAFF. Here the CDR3 DNA reads TGTGCCAGCAGTGAACAGAAAAACACTGAAGCTTTCTTT.

V gene TRBV28 combines with J gene TRBJ2-5, with TRBD1 matching 10 bases. V shed 5 bases and J 9 bases; nucleotides not matched to a gene: 12. The CDR3 is 15 residues long. The germline V gene has CDR1 MDHEN and CDR2 SYDVKM. The CDR3 sequence: CASSTTGTGAMAQYF. The CDR3 DNA follows: TGTGCCAGCAGTACTACCGGGACAGGGGCAATGGCCCAGTACTTC.